The 13 T cell receptor beta chains presented below share a single source sample, sequenced in a study of blood T cell repertoires in COVID-19. The assay was immunoSEQ multiplex PCR, and TCRdb's table has in-frame clones only and misses some. The sample contains 200,000 or so clones, around 84% of which appear only once. The material sequenced was peripheral blood. The receptors were sampled from a woman of 80 years or more with COVID-19, enrolled during active disease.

The CDR3 DNA is TGTGCCAGCAGTCCCGCGGGTCCCACTGAAGCTTTCTTT. Residues: CASSPAGPTEAFF. The gene calls are TRBV27 and TRBJ1-1, with D unresolved. CDR1 is MNHEY, CDR2 SMNVEV, per germline (reference sequence). The V end was cut by 5 bases, the J end by 4 bases, with 11 bases between. The CDR3 extends over 13 amino acids.

This chain uses TRBV19 with TRBJ2-3; 8 positions agree with TRBD2. Looked up from germline, CDR1 is LNHDA and CDR2 is SQIVND (reference sequence). This CDR3 is built from 16 residues. Unmatched junction bases numbered 9, after V lost 7 bases and J lost 0 bases. CDR3 protein: CASTRALAVSTDTQYF. The CDR3 nucleotides are TGTGCCAGTACAAGAGCACTAGCGGTTAGCACAGATACGCAGTATTTT.

V and J are TRBV18 and TRBJ1-1; 7 nucleotides agree with TRBD1. Germline-derived CDR1 and CDR2 are KGHSH and LQKENI. The CDR3 covers 12 residues. The V gene end was trimmed by 4 bases and the J gene end by 7 bases; junction bases not matched to a gene: 3. The CDR3 DNA sequence: TGTGCCAGCTCACGACAGGGTGGTGAAGCTTTCTTT. Protein: CASSRQGGEAFF.

The chain combines TRBV3-1 (or the pseudogene TRBV3-2) with TRBJ2-7; D gene uncertain. The CDR3 contains 13 residues. V dropped 3 bases and J dropped 5 bases, with 11 bases sitting between them. Germline-derived CDR1 and CDR2 are LGHDT and YNNKEL (reference sequence). CDR3 in DNA: TGTGCCAGCAGCCACAACGGAGAGGACGAGCAGTACGTC. It yields the protein CASSHNGEDEQYV.

V is TRBV3-1 (or the pseudogene TRBV3-2) and J is TRBJ2-1, with 9 bases that match TRBD1. Unmatched junction bases numbered 11, after V lost 4 bases and J lost 10 bases. The CDR3 is made up of 15 amino acids. Germline V gives CDR1 LGHDT, CDR2 YNNKEL (reference sequence). CDR3 residues: CASSLVAGQGGEQFF. The DNA of the CDR3 is TGTGCCAGCAGCCTGGTCGCGGGACAGGGCGGCGAGCAGTTCTTC.

This clone has only one observation. This chain connects TRBV15 to TRBJ2-1, with D tentatively TRBD1 (6 bases). The CDR3 extends over 15 amino acids. The germline CDR1 and CDR2 sequences are LNHNV and YYDKDF (reference sequence). V lost 1 base, J lost 1 base, and 8 bases lay in between. The CDR3 loop is CATSRGRGSYNEQFF. DNA of the CDR3: TGTGCCACCAGCAGAGGAAGGGGGTCCTACAATGAGCAGTTCTTC.

The genes are TRBV10-3 and TRBJ2-3; tentative D call: TRBD2 (6 bases). CDR3 size: 15 residues. Germline CDR1 reads ENHRY; CDR2 reads SYGVKD. The V end was cut by 8 bases, the J end by 2 bases, with 17 bases between. The CDR3 region has the DNA TGTGCCATCTCTCTAAATAGCGGACCCACAGATACGCAGTATTTT. Its translation is CAISLNSGPTDTQYF.

This clone has more than one count but fewer than ten. The rearrangement links TRBV7-8 to TRBJ1-5, with D tentatively TRBD1 (5 bases). Per the germline V gene, CDR1 is SGHVS and CDR2 is FQNEAQ. V lost 5 bases and J 1 base, leaving 18 bases between the germline ends. This CDR3 spans 17 amino acids. The CDR3 DNA follows: TGTGCCAGCAGCGGGCTCCCGAGACAGACGAGCAATCAGCCCCAGCATTTT. Amino acids: CASSGLPRQTSNQPQHF.

The chain employs TRBV27 and TRBJ1-1, with D perhaps TRBD1 (5 bases). Germline assignment: CDR1 MNHEY and CDR2 SMNVEV (reference sequence). The CDR3 runs to 16 residues. Trimming shortened V by 4 bases and J by 4 bases, and 19 bases separated the two germline ends. For the CDR3, the DNA is TGTGCCAGCAGTTCCCCCTCAGCAGGGTGGGGCACTGAAGCTTTCTTT. Its translation is CASSSPSAGWGTEAFF.

The chain uses TRBV24-1 and TRBJ2-2, with 7 bases fitting TRBD1. The CDR3 covers 14 residues. Germline V gives CDR1 KGHDR, CDR2 SFDVKD. The ends lost 3 bases at V and 4 bases at J; junction bases unmatched: 1. This chain's CDR3 is CATSDPGGTGELFF. CDR3 nucleotide sequence: TGTGCCACCAGTGATCCAGGGGGCACCGGGGAGCTGTTTTTT.

This rearrangement joins TRBV4-2 to TRBJ1-2, with TRBD1 matching over 7 bases. The CDR3 totals 15 residues. V lost 3 bases to trimming and J lost 3 bases; unmatched junction nucleotides: 7. The germline gives CDR1 LGHNA, CDR2 YNFKEQ. The CDR3 coding sequence is TGTGCCAGCAGCCATGCAGACAGGGAAGACTATGGCTACACCTTC. As protein: CASSHADREDYGYTF.

This sequence joins TRBV18 and TRBJ2-7; 10 bases are a match to TRBD1. V shed 4 bases and J 2 bases; nucleotides not matched to a gene: 5. Germline CDR1 reads KGHSH; CDR2 reads LQKENI. This CDR3 region has 15 residues. The CDR3 bases are TGTGCCAGCTCACTGGACAGGGGGTCCCCCTACGAGCAGTACGTC. Its translation is CASSLDRGSPYEQYV.

J is TRBJ2-1 and V is TRBV28; D is ambiguous. This CDR3 region has 12 residues. The V gene lost 10 bases and the J gene lost 5 bases, with 12 bases spanning the gap. The germline V gene encodes CDR1 MDHEN and CDR2 SYDVKM. CDR3 sequence reads: CATNPYNNEQFF. CDR3 DNA: TGTGCCACCAATCCCTATAACAATGAGCAGTTCTTC.